The 13 T cell receptor beta chains listed next were all sequenced from one sample in a study of shared clonotypes between healthy human individuals (dated by TCRdb to between 2020 and 2021). Libraries were made using the immunoSEQ multiplex PCR assay. TCRdb mirrors the immuneACCESS table, restricted to in-frame sequences. Some clones are absent from its copies; in checked studies, under half trace to an unresolved V gene, and the reason for the others is unknown. Here the sample has under 300,000 clones; just over 65% occur a single time. The ten largest clones take up around 10% of the sample. Sample: memory CD4+ T cells sorted from blood. The label giving this sample's cell subset or site can be read as: CD45RA-negative fraction. These receptors were collected from a man under 40 in good health.

The genes are TRBV9 and TRBJ2-2, with 7 bases identical to TRBD2. Trimming removed 7 bases from V and 3 bases from J; junction bases left unmatched: 6. This CDR3 comprises 14 residues. Germline V gene lookup returns CDR1 SGDLS and CDR2 YYNGEE. CDR3 amino acids: CASAPLADTGELFF. Written as DNA, the CDR3 is TGTGCCAGCGCGCCGCTAGCGGACACCGGGGAGCTGTTTTTT. The whole variable domain, remainder taken from reference TRBV9 and TRBJ2-2, is DSGVTQTPKHLITATGQRVTLRCSPRSGDLSVYWYQQSLDQGLQFLIQYYNGEERAKGNILERFSAQQFPDLHSELNLSSLELGDSALYFCASAPLADTGELFFGEGSRLTVL.

The V and J genes are TRBV2 and TRBJ2-1; D is perhaps TRBD2 (5 bases). CDR3 length equals 21 residues. V lost 4 bases, J lost 5 bases, and 33 bases lay in between. Germline CDR1 is SNHLY and CDR2 is FYNNEI. CDR3 DNA: TGTGCCAGCAGTGTCGTTCCTCCTTTCCCCTTAGCGAGCGGTTTTAACAATGAGCAGTTCTTC. Encoded protein: CASSVVPPFPLASGFNNEQFF.

This clone was counted between two and nine times. The CDR3 DNA reads as TGCGCCAGCAGCGCCGGGGGATTTGACTATGGCTACACCTTC. It is translated as CASSAGGFDYGYTF. This chain links TRBV5-1 with TRBJ1-2; possible D gene TRBD1, 5 bases. This CDR3 region has 14 residues. Per the germline V gene, CDR1 is SGHRS and CDR2 is YFSETQ. The V gene lost 4 bases and the J gene lost 3 bases, with 13 bases spanning the gap.

This chain uses TRBV18 with TRBJ1-1, with D tentatively TRBD1 (6 bases). CDR1 KGHSH and CDR2 LQKENI come from the germline V gene. Trimming removed 4 bases at V and 1 base at J, with 10 bases between. The CDR3 covers 14 residues. This CDR3 reads CASSLPGANTEAFF. The CDR3 DNA follows: TGTGCCAGCTCACTTCCAGGGGCGAACACTGAAGCTTTCTTT.

The chain recombines TRBV29-1 with TRBJ2-3, with D possibly TRBD2 on 6 matching bases. The CDR3 runs 14 residues. Trimming left V 6 bases short and J 6 bases short, with 19 bases between. Per germline, CDR1 SQVTM and CDR2 ANQGSEA. In DNA, the CDR3 is TGCAGCGTACCTCGGGACTTAGATGTGGATACGCAGTATTTT. Protein sequence: CSVPRDLDVDTQYF.

V gene TRBV28 combines with J gene TRBJ1-5; 11 bases match TRBD1. J lost 2 bases, V lost 5 bases, and 5 bases had no gene match. The CDR3 has 16 residues. The V gene's germline CDR1 is MDHEN and CDR2 SYDVKM. The CDR3 loop reads CASSLDRGQGNQPQHF. DNA for the CDR3: TGTGCCAGCAGTCTGGACAGGGGGCAGGGCAATCAGCCCCAGCATTTT.

The V gene is TRBV23-1, the J gene TRBJ2-7, with D hard to call. TRBV23-1 is an ORF for which the function is uncertain. This CDR3 has 15 amino acids. The V and J ends lost 0 bases and 0 bases respectively, with 9 bases between them. The CDR3 DNA follows: TGCGCCAGCAGTCAATCCGACGGGCGCTCCTACGAGCAGTACTTC. Protein sequence: CASSQSDGRSYEQYF.

V gene TRBV5-1 combines with J gene TRBJ2-3; 9 nucleotides align to TRBD1. CDR1 is SGHRS, CDR2 YFSETQ, per germline. The CDR3 runs 14 residues. V dropped 6 bases and J dropped 4; count of bases not matched to a gene: 6. The CDR3 spells CASKLTGGSDTQYF. CDR3 bases: TGCGCCAGCAAACTAACAGGGGGCTCAGATACGCAGTATTTT. Full variable domain (missing parts from reference TRBV5-1 and TRBJ2-3): KAGVTQTPRYLIKTRGQQVTLSCSPISGHRSVSWYQQTPGQGLQFLFEYFSETQRNKGNFPGRFSGRQFSNSRSEMNVSTLELGDSALYLCASKLTGGSDTQYFGPGTRLTVL.

This clone appeared a few times. The V gene is TRBV7-9, the J gene TRBJ1-4; D gene uncertain. Deletions cut 5 bases from V and 8 bases from J, with 21 bases between. This CDR3 region has 16 residues. Germline V CDR1 and CDR2: SEHNR, FQNEAQ (reference sequence). The CDR3 reads CASSPFGQNGGEKLFF. The CDR3 region has the DNA TGTGCCAGCAGCCCTTTCGGTCAGAATGGAGGAGAAAAACTGTTTTTT.

V and J are TRBV5-1 and TRBJ1-2; a weak D match, TRBD1 (6 bases). This CDR3 region has 15 residues. The V and J ends lost 4 bases and 5 bases respectively, with 18 bases between them. In germline, CDR1 is SGHRS, CDR2 YFSETQ. This chain's CDR3 is CASSTAQGARYGYTF. CDR3 bases: TGCGCCAGCAGCACCGCACAGGGAGCACGTTATGGCTACACCTTC.

The J gene is TRBJ2-7, the V gene TRBV5-1, with 7 bases matching TRBD2. CDR1 and CDR2 from the germline V gene are SGHRS and YFSETQ. The CDR3 is made up of 16 amino acids. J lost 4 bases, V lost 0 bases, and 10 bases had no gene match. CDR3 nucleotide sequence: TGCGCCAGCAGCTTGGCCGTGACTAGCATGTCTTACGAGCAGTACTTC. This translates into CASSLAVTSMSYEQYF. The full variable domain, its missing parts supplied by reference TRBV5-1 and TRBJ2-7, is KAGVTQTPRYLIKTRGQQVTLSCSPISGHRSVSWYQQTPGQGLQFLFEYFSETQRNKGNFPGRFSGRQFSNSRSEMNVSTLELGDSALYLCASSLAVTSMSYEQYFGPGTRLTVT.

The chain employs TRBV2 and TRBJ2-7; TRBD2 is a possible D gene (5 bases). This CDR3 is 14 amino acids long. The germline CDR1 and CDR2 sequences are SNHLY and FYNNEI. V gave up 7 bases and J gave up 6 bases, with 19 bases separating them. DNA for the CDR3: TGTGCCAGCACCCGAGGGCTAGACGGAGGCGAGCAGTACTTC. Protein sequence: CASTRGLDGGEQYF.

The chain has TRBV6-5 and TRBJ2-2, with 10 bases that match TRBD1. This CDR3 is built from 14 residues. Germline values: CDR1 MNHEY, CDR2 SVGAGI. V lost 5 bases, J lost 7 bases, and 4 bases stayed unmatched. As DNA, the CDR3 is TGTGCCAGCAGTCGACAGGGGGCCGTCGGGGAGCTGTTTTTT. It encodes CASSRQGAVGELFF.